This TCR beta chain was captured by sequencing in a study of shared clonotypes between healthy human individuals. The protocol was immunoSEQ multiplex PCR, while the TCRdb copy is restricted to in-frame clones and leaves out a portion. This sample has roughly 2,300,000 clones, with around 90% found just once. The sample holds one count of this clone. The antigen remains unidentified. General observations from the study: Compared with clonotypes that all four donors shared, non-shared clonotypes had lower generation probabilities. It was anticipated that sequencing depth would influence how many clonotypes donors shared.

CDR1 and CDR2 (germline): MDHEN, SYDVKM. V lost 6 bases, J lost 11 bases, and 16 bases lay in between. This CDR3 is 12 amino acids long. The rearrangement links TRBV28 to TRBJ1-1; D is unclear. The receptor was derived from a man younger than 35 in good health. Some clones in this sample may be carry-over from other donors' samples. The specimen sequenced was naive CD4+ T cells from PBMCs. Subset here: CD45RA+ positively selected. CDR3 DNA sequence: TGTGCCAGCAGCGGACCGGCTAATAGGGCTTTCTTT. It encodes CASSGPANRAFF.